This TCR beta chain was identified in a study of blood T cell repertoires in COVID-19. Trimming left V 5 bases short and J 4 bases short, with 12 bases between. The length of the CDR3 is 13 residues. Germline V gene data show CDR1 as SGHRS and CDR2 as YFSETQ. Sequenced by immunoSEQ multiplex PCR; TCRdb stores in-frame clones only, minus some. Among just over 150,000 clones, over 85% were seen once, and the ten largest hold around 4.6%. The receptor's source is a woman between 50 and 59 years old with acute or convalescent COVID-19. The rearrangement joins TRBV5-1 to TRBJ1-1; D unclear. Material: peripheral blood. CDR3 region: CASRTPAGTEAFF. The CDR3, as DNA: TGCGCCAGCAGAACGCCAGCGGGCACTGAAGCTTTCTTT.